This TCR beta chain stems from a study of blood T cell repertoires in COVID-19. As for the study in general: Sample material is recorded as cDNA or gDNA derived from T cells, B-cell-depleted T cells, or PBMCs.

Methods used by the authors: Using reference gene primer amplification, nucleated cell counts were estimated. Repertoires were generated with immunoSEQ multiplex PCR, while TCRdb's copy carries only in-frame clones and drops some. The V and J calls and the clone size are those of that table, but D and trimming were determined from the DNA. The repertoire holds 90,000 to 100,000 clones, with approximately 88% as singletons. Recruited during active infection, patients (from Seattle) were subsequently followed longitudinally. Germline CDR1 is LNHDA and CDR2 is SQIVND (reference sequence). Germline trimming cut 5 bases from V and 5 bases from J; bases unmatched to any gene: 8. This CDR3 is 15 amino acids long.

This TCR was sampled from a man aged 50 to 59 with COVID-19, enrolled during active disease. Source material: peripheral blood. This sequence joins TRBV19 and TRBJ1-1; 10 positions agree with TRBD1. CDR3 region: CASSPRTGGSTEAFF. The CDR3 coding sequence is TGTGCCAGTAGTCCGCGGACAGGGGGTAGTACTGAAGCTTTCTTT.